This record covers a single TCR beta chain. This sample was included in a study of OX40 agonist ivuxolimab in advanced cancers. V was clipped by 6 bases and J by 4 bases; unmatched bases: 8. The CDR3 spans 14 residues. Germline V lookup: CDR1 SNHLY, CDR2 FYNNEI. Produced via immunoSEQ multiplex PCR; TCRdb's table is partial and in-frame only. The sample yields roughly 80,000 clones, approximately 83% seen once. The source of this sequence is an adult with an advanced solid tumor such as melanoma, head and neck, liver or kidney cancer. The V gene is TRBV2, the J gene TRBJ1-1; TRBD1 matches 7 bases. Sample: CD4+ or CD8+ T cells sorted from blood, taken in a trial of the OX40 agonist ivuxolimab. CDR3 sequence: CASSKDRVGTEAFF. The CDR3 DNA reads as TGTGCCAGCAGCAAAGACAGGGTTGGCACTGAAGCTTTCTTT.